The T cell receptor (beta chain) under discussion was sequenced for a study of siplizumab effects on memory and regulatory T cells. Sequencing was performed with immunoSEQ multiplex PCR; in TCRdb, only in-frame clones are kept and a portion is missing. Here the sample spans tens of thousands of clones, nearly 98% being singletons. On this clone: The antigen is undetermined.

The germline CDR1 and CDR2 sequences are SEHNR and FQNEAQ (reference sequence). This CDR3 is 14 amino acids long. V gave up 2 bases and J gave up 7 bases; unmatched junction bases: 8. The study, taken as a whole, reports: Suppression by proliferating Tregs derived from siplizumab cultures was not verified.

The sequenced sample was naive CD4+ T cells sorted from blood. The clonotype comes from a human donor in good health. The chain uses TRBV7-9 and TRBJ2-7; 7 bases are shared with TRBD2. CDR3 residues: CASSLTSASSEQYF. CDR3 bases: TGTGCCAGCAGCTTAACTAGCGCATCCTCAGAGCAGTACTTC.